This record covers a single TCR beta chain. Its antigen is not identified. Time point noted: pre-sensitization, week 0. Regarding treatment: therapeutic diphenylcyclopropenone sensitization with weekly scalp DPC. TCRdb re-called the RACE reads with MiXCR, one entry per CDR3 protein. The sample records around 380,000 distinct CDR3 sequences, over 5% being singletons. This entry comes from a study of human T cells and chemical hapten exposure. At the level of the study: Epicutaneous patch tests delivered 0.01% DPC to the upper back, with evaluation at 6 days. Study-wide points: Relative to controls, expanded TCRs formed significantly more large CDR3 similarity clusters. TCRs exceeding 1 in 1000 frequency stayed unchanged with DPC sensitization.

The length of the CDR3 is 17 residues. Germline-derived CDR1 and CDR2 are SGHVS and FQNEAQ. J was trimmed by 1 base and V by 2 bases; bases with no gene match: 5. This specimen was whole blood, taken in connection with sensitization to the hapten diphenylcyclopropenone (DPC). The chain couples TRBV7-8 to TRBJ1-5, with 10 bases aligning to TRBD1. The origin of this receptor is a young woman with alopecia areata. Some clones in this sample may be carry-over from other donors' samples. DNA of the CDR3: TGTGCCAGCAGCTTATTGAGACAGGGGGCAAGCAATCAGCCCCAGCATTTT. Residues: CASSLLRQGASNQPQHF.